Shown below are 13 T cell receptor beta chains from a single sample sequenced in a study of cytomegalovirus exposure and HLA in healthy donors. Amplification used 60 Vbeta primers and 13 Jbeta primers. TCRdb keeps only in-frame clones here, not all; method: immunoSEQ multiplex PCR. The sample has 200,000 or so clones; roughly 80% are singletons. Sequencing was carried out using PBMCs. All receptors come from a woman between 45 and 65 years old in good health and CMV-seropositive.

This chain uses TRBV7-6 with TRBJ2-2; D might be TRBD2 (5 bases). In germline, CDR1 is SGHVS, CDR2 FNYEAQ. The CDR3 sequence is 15 residues long. Trimming left V 8 bases short and J 3 bases short, with 16 bases between. The CDR3 protein is CASRRWVGDTGELFF. The CDR3 region has the DNA TGTGCCAGCCGTCGGTGGGTCGGGGACACCGGGGAGCTGTTTTTT.

The V and J genes are TRBV10-2 and TRBJ1-6; 8 bases align to TRBD1. Trimming removed 4 bases from V and 10 bases from J; junction bases left unmatched: 6. This CDR3 contains 14 residues. Germline V gene sequence: CDR1 WSHSY, CDR2 SAAADI. CDR3 sequence reads: CASSGTGGESPLHF. As DNA, the CDR3 is TGCGCCAGCAGTGGTACAGGGGGAGAATCACCCCTCCACTTT.

V usage is TRBV19 and J usage is TRBJ1-6; 7 bases are a match to TRBD1. The CDR3 contains 15 residues. Germline V CDR1 and CDR2: LNHDA, SQIVND (reference sequence). With V trimmed by 1 base and J by 9 bases, 6 bases remained unmatched. This CDR3 reads CASSIVKGAGSPLHF. The DNA of the CDR3 is TGTGCCAGTAGTATAGTAAAGGGGGCGGGTTCACCCCTCCACTTT.

The CDR3 reads CASSLRPEIGEQFF. The CDR3 DNA follows: TGTGCCAGCAGCCTCCGCCCGGAGATCGGTGAGCAGTTCTTC. V is TRBV5-4 and J is TRBJ2-1; D remains ambiguous. Per the germline V gene, CDR1 is SGHNT and CDR2 is YYREEE (reference sequence). This CDR3 region has 14 residues. V was clipped by 4 bases and J by 9 bases, with 17 bases between them.

The V gene is TRBV28, the J gene TRBJ2-7, with 8 bases that match TRBD2. The CDR3 is made up of 12 amino acids. CDR1 is MDHEN, CDR2 SYDVKM, per germline. V lost 7 bases and J lost 4; bases outside the gene matches: 3. Here the CDR3 DNA reads TGTGCCAGCACGGGGGGGTATTACGAGCAGTACTTC. Translation gives CASTGGYYEQYF.

The genes are TRBV7-8 and TRBJ2-5; the D is unclear. This CDR3 is 16 amino acids long. Trimming removed 4 bases from V and 5 bases from J, with 20 bases in between. Germline V CDR1 and CDR2: SGHVS, FQNEAQ. CDR3 in DNA: TGTGCCAGCAGCTCTCCCACAGCTGGGCGTACGGAGACCCAGTACTTC. It codes for CASSSPTAGRTETQYF.

The rearrangement links TRBV5-6 to TRBJ2-1; a weak D match, TRBD1 (5 bases). Looked up from germline, CDR1 is SGHDT and CDR2 is YYEEEE. The CDR3 is 14 residues long. Between the trimmed V and J ends, which lost 2 bases and 7 bases, there was a span of 13 bases. CDR3 bases: TGTGCCAGCAGCTTAACAGGATTCACGAATGAGCAGTTCTTC. This translates into CASSLTGFTNEQFF. Together with reference TRBV5-6 and TRBJ2-1, the CDR3 gives the full variable domain: DAGVTQSPTHLIKTRGQQVTLRCSPKSGHDTVSWYQQALGQGPQFIFQYYEEEERQRGNFPDRFSGHQFPNYSSELNVNALLLGDSALYLCASSLTGFTNEQFFGPGTRLTVL.

This clone was detected only a few times. V gene TRBV6-1 combines with J gene TRBJ1-2; the D gene is possibly TRBD1 (5 bases). Germline-derived CDR1 and CDR2 are MNHNS and SASEGT. This CDR3 is 13 amino acids long. V dropped 6 bases and J dropped 2 bases, with 10 bases sitting between them. CDR3 coding DNA: TGTGCCAGCAGAGGGGCGGGGAACTATGGCTACACCTTC. The encoded protein is CASRGAGNYGYTF.

The V and J genes are TRBV4-3 and TRBJ1-1, with TRBD1 as a possible D gene (6 bases). The CDR3 is 14 residues long. V dropped 4 bases and J dropped 1 base, with 10 bases sitting between them. Germline assignment: CDR1 LGHNA and CDR2 YSLEER. CDR3 DNA sequence: TGCGCCAGCAGCCCGCGGACAGCGAACACTGAAGCTTTCTTT. It is translated as CASSPRTANTEAFF.

The chain joins TRBV6-1 to TRBJ1-6; 9 bases map to TRBD1. This CDR3 spans 14 amino acids. Germline V gives CDR1 MNHNS, CDR2 SASEGT. V shed 7 bases, J shed 7 bases, and the junction held 5 bases outside the gene matches. The CDR3 here is CASTPGTGNSPLHF. CDR3 nucleotide sequence: TGTGCCAGCACTCCCGGGACAGGGAATTCACCCCTCCACTTT.

CDR3 protein: CASSLNAGGAGELFF. CDR3 DNA: TGCGCCAGCAGCTTGAATGCGGGGGGCGCCGGGGAGCTGTTTTTT. The V call is TRBV5-1, the J call TRBJ2-2; 8 bases align to TRBD2. J lost 6 bases, V lost 1 base, and 5 bases had no gene match. Per the germline V gene, CDR1 is SGHRS and CDR2 is YFSETQ. The CDR3 loop spans 15 amino acids.

The table lists this clone with a few counts. The chain combines TRBV7-3 with TRBJ1-6; the match to TRBD1 covers 7 bases. Germline trimming cut 1 base from V and 8 bases from J; bases unmatched to any gene: 2. The CDR3 sequence is 14 residues long. Looked up from germline, CDR1 is SGHTA and CDR2 is FQGTGA. This CDR3 is CASSLRQGDSPLHF. The CDR3 DNA reads as TGTGCCAGCAGCTTAAGACAGGGTGATTCACCCCTCCACTTT. The full variable domain, rest sourced from reference TRBV7-3 and TRBJ1-6, is GAGVSQTPSNKVTEKGKYVELRCDPISGHTALYWYRQSLGQGPEFLIYFQGTGAADDSGLPNDRFFAVRPEGSVSTLKIQRTERGDSAVYLCASSLRQGDSPLHFGNGTRLTVT.

The V call is TRBV2, the J call TRBJ1-5, with 8 nucleotides matching TRBD1. J was trimmed by 4 bases and V by 4 bases; bases with no gene match: 3. The germline gives CDR1 SNHLY, CDR2 FYNNEI. This CDR3 contains 14 residues. CDR3 nucleotide sequence: TGTGCCAGCAGTGCCACAGGGGGAAATCAGCCCCAGCATTTT. Translating gives CASSATGGNQPQHF.